In this sample, the clone carrying this T cell receptor (beta chain) turned up once. Losses at the gene ends were 5 bases for V and 2 bases for J; bases not matched to a gene: 6. This CDR3 region has 16 residues. Germline V gives CDR1 LNHDA, CDR2 SQIVND (reference sequence). Produced via immunoSEQ multiplex PCR; TCRdb's table is partial and in-frame only. The sample includes 150,000 to 170,000 clones, around four fifths seen only once; the top ten take around 7.7%. The data stem from a study of blood T cell repertoires in COVID-19. For the study at large: Samples representing acute and convalescent COVID-19 were sourced from the United States, Italy and Spain.

The rearrangement links TRBV19 to TRBJ1-5, with 10 bases that match TRBD1. This clonotype originated in a man in his fifties or sixties who had recovered from COVID-19. The specimen was PBMCs or T cells enriched from blood (not recorded which). The CDR3 DNA reads TGTGCCAGTAGTCCCCGGGACAGGGGTGGCAATCAGCCCCAGCATTTT. It encodes CASSPRDRGGNQPQHF.